The 21 T cell receptor beta chains below all came from one sample that was sequenced in a study of blood T cell repertoires in COVID-19. Method: immunoSEQ multiplex PCR; TCRdb's copy keeps in-frame clones and lacks some. The table has around 200,000 clones, around 86% seen once. What was sequenced was peripheral blood. Receptors were obtained from a man aged 35 to 55 with active or convalescent COVID-19.

This clone was detected only a few times. This rearrangement joins TRBV2 to TRBJ2-5, with unresolved D. The V end was cut by 4 bases, the J end by 5 bases, with 8 bases between. The germline V gene encodes CDR1 SNHLY and CDR2 FYNNEI. The CDR3 is 12 residues long. The CDR3: CASSVVRETQYF. In DNA, the CDR3 is TGTGCCAGCAGTGTTGTCCGGGAGACCCAGTACTTC. Based on the CDR3 plus reference TRBV2 and TRBJ2-5, the full variable domain is EPEVTQTPSHQVTQMGQEVILRCVPISNHLYFYWYRQILGQKVEFLVSFYNNEISEKSEIFDDQFSVERPDGSNFTLKIRSTKLEDSAMYFCASSVVRETQYFGPGTRLLVL.

This clone was picked up a small number of times. J is TRBJ1-2 and V is TRBV7-2; the D gene is possibly TRBD1 (5 bases). The V end was cut by 6 bases, the J end by 4 bases, with 15 bases between. The CDR3 extends over 14 amino acids. CDR1 is SGHTA, CDR2 FQGNSA, per germline. For the CDR3, the DNA is TGTGCCAGCAGTTCCAGGGAAGGGGCCTATGGCTACACCTTC. Amino acids: CASSSREGAYGYTF.

V usage is TRBV28 and J usage is TRBJ2-3; TRBD2 is a possible D gene (6 bases). CDR1 and CDR2 (germline): MDHEN, SYDVKM. The CDR3 contains 14 residues. V dropped 6 bases and J dropped 7 bases, with 17 bases sitting between them. The CDR3 sequence is CASRGSRGVYTQYF. Written as DNA, the CDR3 is TGTGCCAGCAGGGGGTCGCGGGGAGTTTATACGCAGTATTTT.

The chain uses TRBV28 and TRBJ1-5; D uncertain. V gave up 7 bases and J gave up 0 bases, with 22 bases separating them. The germline CDR1 and CDR2 sequences are MDHEN and SYDVKM. The CDR3 is made up of 18 amino acids. CDR3 in amino acids: CASTPLHRDINSNQPQHF. In nucleotides, the CDR3 is TGTGCCAGCACCCCCCTGCACCGCGACATAAATAGCAATCAGCCCCAGCATTTT. Looking up the rest from reference TRBV28 and TRBJ1-5 gives the full variable domain: DVKVTQSSRYLVKRTGEKVFLECVQDMDHENMFWYRQDPGLGLRLIYFSYDVKMKEKGDIPEGYSVSREKKERFSLILESASTNQTSMYLCASTPLHRDINSNQPQHFGDGTRLSIL.

The chain uses TRBV28 and TRBJ2-7; 8 nucleotides line up with TRBD2. This CDR3 has 15 residues. The ends lost 2 bases at V and 2 bases at J; junction bases unmatched: 5. The germline CDR1 and CDR2 sequences are MDHEN and SYDVKM. CDR3 loop: CASSLPGGGPYEQYF. CDR3 coding DNA: TGTGCCAGCAGTTTACCCGGGGGGGGACCCTACGAGCAGTACTTC.

The genes are TRBV27 and TRBJ1-1, with D tentatively TRBD1 (5 bases). Between the trimmed V and J ends, which lost 8 bases and 0 bases, there was a span of 13 bases. This CDR3 spans 14 amino acids. Germline assignment: CDR1 MNHEY and CDR2 SMNVEV (reference sequence). The CDR3 here is CASRSGGMNTEAFF. DNA of the CDR3: TGTGCCAGCCGCTCCGGGGGAATGAACACTGAAGCTTTCTTT.

This rearrangement joins TRBV27 to TRBJ2-5; no clear D. CDR1 is MNHEY and CDR2 is SMNVEV in the germline V gene (reference sequence). Trimming cost V 3 bases and J 3 bases, with 2 bases left between them. CDR3 length: 11 amino acids. CDR3 residues: CASSFKETQYF. The CDR3, as DNA: TGTGCCAGCAGTTTCAAAGAGACCCAGTACTTC.

The chain uses TRBV29-1 and TRBJ2-5; D may be TRBD1 (6 bases). This CDR3 spans 13 amino acids. The germline V gene has CDR1 SQVTM and CDR2 ANQGSEA. V was trimmed by 7 bases and J by 3 bases, leaving 15 bases between them. The CDR3 is CSGSWTAKETQYF. Here the CDR3 DNA reads TGCAGCGGATCTTGGACAGCTAAAGAGACCCAGTACTTC.

This chain uses TRBV10-2 with TRBJ1-5; weak D call: TRBD1 (5 bases). The CDR3 contains 13 residues. Trimming shortened V by 2 bases and J by 7 bases, and 9 bases separated the two germline ends. The germline CDR1 and CDR2 sequences are WSHSY and SAAADI. The DNA of the CDR3 is TGCGCCAGCAGTGAGCCAGGGTGGCAGCCCCAGCATTTT. Its protein product is CASSEPGWQPQHF.

The rearrangement joins TRBV19 to TRBJ1-1, with TRBD1 matching over 7 bases. Germline assignment: CDR1 LNHDA and CDR2 SQIVND (reference sequence). Germline trimming cut 1 base from V and 1 base from J; bases unmatched to any gene: 3. CDR3 size: 15 residues. The CDR3 DNA follows: TGTGCCAGTAGTATAGTGGCAGGGGGGAACACTGAAGCTTTCTTT. Amino acid sequence: CASSIVAGGNTEAFF.

The V and J genes are TRBV19 and TRBJ1-6; 7 bases align to TRBD1. CDR1 is LNHDA, CDR2 SQIVND, per germline (reference sequence). Unmatched junction bases numbered 7, after V lost 3 bases and J lost 8 bases. The CDR3 has 15 amino acids. In DNA, the CDR3 is TGTGCCAGTAGTATTCGGGGACAGAGTTATTCACCCCTCCACTTT. Its translation is CASSIRGQSYSPLHF.

This sequence joins TRBV28 and TRBJ1-4, with 9 positions matching TRBD1. V trimming: 6 bases; J trimming: 1 base; junction bases outside the gene matches: 3. The V gene's germline CDR1 is MDHEN and CDR2 SYDVKM. The CDR3 covers 15 residues. The CDR3 here is CASSPTGGTNEKLFF. The DNA for the CDR3 is TGTGCCAGCAGCCCGACAGGGGGAACTAATGAAAAACTGTTTTTT.

The gene calls are TRBV28 and TRBJ1-5; weak D call: TRBD1 (6 bases). Trimming pared 5 bases from V and 6 bases from J, leaving 17 bases between. Germline V gene data show CDR1 as MDHEN and CDR2 as SYDVKM. CDR3 length: 15 residues. The CDR3: CASSPLGGAGQPQHF. The CDR3 nucleotides are TGTGCCAGCAGTCCCCTGGGGGGGGCCGGTCAGCCCCAGCATTTT.

This clone is a singleton in its sample. This chain joins TRBV5-1 and TRBJ2-7, with 10 nucleotides matching TRBD1. Germline trimming cut 5 bases from V and 1 base from J; bases unmatched to any gene: 12. The CDR3 sequence is 17 residues long. CDR1 is SGHRS, CDR2 YFSETQ, per germline. Written as DNA, the CDR3 is TGCGCCAGCAGTCGGGACAGGGGAGGCAGGGGATCCTACGAGCAGTACTTC. It is translated as CASSRDRGGRGSYEQYF.

The chain recombines TRBV11-2 with TRBJ2-3; the D gene is possibly TRBD2 (6 bases). From germline, CDR1 is SGHAT and CDR2 FQNNGV. Deletions cut 6 bases from V and 4 bases from J, with 14 bases between. This CDR3 has 14 amino acids. The CDR3 nucleotides are TGTGCCAGCAGTCGAGGAGGGGTGGCAGATACGCAGTATTTT. It specifies CASSRGGVADTQYF.

This chain connects TRBV13 to TRBJ1-3; D unclear. This CDR3 has 15 residues. V was cut by 1 base and J by 0 bases, with 7 bases left in between. CDR1 and CDR2 from the germline V gene are PRHDT and FYEKMQ (reference sequence). For the CDR3, the DNA is TGTGCCAGCAGCTTAGCTCGGAGCTCTGGAAACACCATATATTTT. Translated, it gives CASSLARSSGNTIYF.

This clone was detected only once. The chain employs TRBV5-8 and TRBJ1-5, with unresolved D. The CDR3 is 11 amino acids. Between the trimmed V and J ends, which lost 6 bases and 9 bases, there was a span of 10 bases. CDR1 is SGHTS, CDR2 YDEGEE, per germline. CDR3 in amino acids: CASKDRGPQHF. The DNA for the CDR3 is TGTGCCAGCAAAGATCGGGGGCCCCAGCATTTT. The full variable domain, with the rest looked up from reference TRBV5-8 and TRBJ1-5, is EAGVTQSPTHLIKTRGQQATLRCSPISGHTSVYWYQQALGLGLQFLLWYDEGEERNRGNFPPRFSGRQFPNYSSELNVNALELEDSALYLCASKDRGPQHFGDGTRLSIL.

CDR3 sequence: CAIPGQYYGYTF. CDR3 DNA sequence: TGTGCCATCCCGGGACAGTACTATGGCTACACCTTC. The rearrangement joins TRBV10-3 to TRBJ1-2; 7 nucleotides line up with TRBD1. The CDR3 totals 12 residues. After removal of 8 bases from V and 3 bases from J, the junction contained 3 bases not matched to a gene. Germline assignment: CDR1 ENHRY and CDR2 SYGVKD.

Here the CDR3 reads CATSQTGTNQETQYF. For the CDR3, the DNA is TGTGCCACCAGTCAGACCGGGACAAACCAAGAGACCCAGTACTTC. The chain joins TRBV24-1 to TRBJ2-5; D perhaps matches TRBD1 (6 bases). The germline gives CDR1 KGHDR, CDR2 SFDVKD. Trimming shortened V by 6 bases and J by 0 bases, and 13 bases separated the two germline ends. This CDR3 is built from 15 residues.

V is TRBV30 and J is TRBJ1-4; 7 bases line up with TRBD1. The CDR3 consists of 13 residues. Trimming cost V 4 bases and J 10 bases; bases outside gene matches: 9. Per the germline V gene, CDR1 is GTSNPN and CDR2 is SVGIG (reference sequence). CDR3 DNA: TGTGCCTGGACCGACAGGGAGTATGGAAAACTGTTTTTT. Its translation is CAWTDREYGKLFF.

This clone has only one observation. This chain uses TRBV2 with TRBJ2-7; D is perhaps TRBD2 (6 bases). Germline CDR1 SNHLY, CDR2 FYNNEI. The CDR3 covers 15 residues. V was trimmed by 4 bases and J by 0 bases, leaving 13 bases between them. The DNA of the CDR3 is TGTGCCAGCAGTGTATCAGCGGGTTTCTCCTACGAGCAGTACTTC. Its protein is CASSVSAGFSYEQYF.